A single sample gave rise to the 5 T cell receptor beta chains below, sequenced in a study of pediatric ulcerative colitis. Here immunoSEQ multiplex PCR was the method, and the copy in TCRdb shows in-frame clones only, minus some. Among more than 12,000 clones listed, around 89% were seen once. Sequencing was performed on blood. The source of these receptors is a boy aged 5-17 years with moderate ulcerative colitis.

The chain employs TRBV7-8 and TRBJ2-7, with D possibly being TRBD1 (5 bases). Germline V gene lookup returns CDR1 SGHVS and CDR2 FQNEAQ. Trimming pared 5 bases from V and 3 bases from J, leaving 8 bases between. This CDR3 has 12 residues. CDR3 DNA: TGTGCCAGCAGCCTAGGGGTCTACGAGCAGTACTTC. Protein sequence: CASSLGVYEQYF.

V usage is TRBV7-2 and J usage is TRBJ2-1, with 7 bases identical to TRBD2. The CDR3 covers 13 residues. Germline V gives CDR1 SGHTA, CDR2 FQGNSA. The ends lost 5 bases at V and 5 bases at J; junction bases unmatched: 3. CDR3 in DNA: TGTGCCAGCAGCCATCGGGGGGACAATGAGCAGTTCTTC. This encodes CASSHRGDNEQFF. The complete variable domain, with remaining parts taken from reference TRBV7-2 and TRBJ2-1, reads GAGVSQSPSNKVTEKGKDVELRCDPISGHTALYWYRQSLGQGLEFLIYFQGNSAPDKSGLPSDRFSAERTGGSVSTLTIQRTQQEDSAVYLCASSHRGDNEQFFGPGTRLTVL.

This chain connects TRBV7-8 to TRBJ1-6; D gene unclear. CDR1 is SGHVS, CDR2 FQNEAQ, per germline. This CDR3 has 16 amino acids. Trimming removed 2 bases at V and 0 bases at J, with 8 bases between. The CDR3 is CASSLRAGSYNSPLHF. The CDR3 nucleotides read TGTGCCAGCAGCTTACGCGCGGGCTCCTATAATTCACCCCTCCACTTT.

J is TRBJ1-6 and V is TRBV27; D is unresolved. V was clipped by 6 bases and J by 0 bases, with 9 bases between them. Germline assignment: CDR1 MNHEY and CDR2 SMNVEV (reference sequence). The CDR3 extends over 15 amino acids. For the CDR3, the DNA is TGTGCCAGCAGATCGGGTAGCTCCTATAATTCACCCCTCCACTTT. This codes for CASRSGSSYNSPLHF.

This chain uses TRBV11-2 with TRBJ2-2; TRBD2 might be the D (7 bases). Germline V gene lookup returns CDR1 SGHAT and CDR2 FQNNGV. CDR3 length: 16 residues. V dropped 2 bases and J dropped 3 bases, with 13 bases sitting between them. The CDR3 DNA sequence: TGTGCCAGCAGCTTATATTCGGGGGGCGACACCGGGGAGCTGTTTTTT. This encodes CASSLYSGGDTGELFF.